The 3 T cell receptor beta chains reported below all come from one sample, sequenced in a study of monozygotic twins with inflammatory bowel disease. With the 5' RACE reads reprocessed, TCRdb shows one record per CDR3 protein and no DNA. The table lists about 160,000 distinct CDR3 sequences. Sequenced: blood. The receptors originated from a human donor with ulcerative colitis or Crohn's disease, or a healthy co-twin of an affected twin (not recorded which).

The chain has TRBV11-2 and TRBJ2-1; TCRdb lists TRBD2, though no DNA is available to test this call. This CDR3 comprises 14 residues. Germline V gives CDR1 SGHAT, CDR2 FQNNGV. This CDR3 is CASSLVAGEGEQFF.

This rearrangement joins TRBV28 to TRBJ2-3; TCRdb lists TRBD1, though no DNA is available to test this call. Looked up from germline, CDR1 is MDHEN and CDR2 is SYDVKM. The CDR3 runs to 16 residues. CDR3 loop: CASSSGGRRGDDTQYF.

The chain recombines TRBV6-5 with TRBJ2-3; TCRdb returns TRBD1, unconfirmable since there is no DNA. Germline CDR1 MNHEY, CDR2 SVGAGI. The CDR3 is 13 residues long. This CDR3 is CASGADLTDTQYF.